A selection of T cell receptor beta chains follows, all from one sample in a study of control samples from healthy donors and cancer patients. TCRdb's copy holds only in-frame clones and misses some; the assay was immunoSEQ multiplex PCR. The sample includes about 130,000 clones, 75% to 95% of them seen just once. Sequencing used blood. The source is a man between 18 and 35 years old in good health. Each CDR3 is given with its conserved first and last residue. Fields, in order: D gene, V gene, J gene, CDR3 length, clone size, CDR3 protein, CDR3 DNA. A D gene is named only where the DNA matches it firmly. Expanded clones are given a class, and other clones once, few, many or no size at all.

.	TRBV5-1	TRBJ2-1	14	.	CASSLVSTTNEQFF	TGCGCCAGCAGCTTGGTTTCGACTACCAATGAGCAGTTCTTC
.	TRBV10-2	TRBJ2-1	15	.	CASSPGTGSYNEQFF	TGCGCCAGCAGCCCCGGGACCGGCTCCTACAATGAGCAGTTCTTC
.	TRBV11-2	TRBJ1-2	11	.	CASSSSYGYTF	TGTGCCAGCAGCTCGTCCTATGGCTACACCTTC
.	TRBV4-1	TRBJ1-2	14	.	CASSQEQGPYGYTF	TGCGCCAGCAGCCAAGAACAGGGACCCTATGGCTACACCTTC
TRBD2	TRBV5-1	TRBJ2-1	15	.	CASSLSGGDRNEQFF	TGCGCCAGCAGCCTGAGCGGGGGAGATCGCAATGAGCAGTTCTTC
.	TRBV27	TRBJ1-6	18	.	CASRLTGTLFSYNSPLHF	TGTGCCAGCAGATTGACGGGTACCTTATTCTCCTATAATTCACCCCTCCACTTT
TRBD2	TRBV28	TRBJ2-5	15	.	CASSTPTSGKETQYF	TGTGCCAGCAGTACCCCGACTAGCGGAAAAGAGACCCAGTACTTC
.	TRBV28	TRBJ1-1	14	.	CASSLWEGDTEAFF	TGTGCCAGCAGTTTATGGGAGGGGGATACTGAAGCTTTCTTT
.	TRBV5-1	TRBJ1-6	13	.	CASSSDRNSPLHF	TGCGCCAGCAGCTCCGACAGGAATTCACCCCTCCACTTT
.	TRBV19	TRBJ1-3	14	.	CASSPQGSGNTIYF	TGTGCCAGTAGTCCGCAGGGGTCTGGAAACACCATATATTTT
.	TRBV4-3	TRBJ1-1	14	.	CASSQGGGRAEAFF	TGCGCCAGCAGCCAAGGTGGGGGGCGCGCTGAAGCTTTCTTT
.	TRBV5-1	TRBJ1-5	14	.	CASSLEGSEQPQHF	TGCGCCAGCAGCTTGGAGGGGAGTGAGCAGCCCCAGCATTTT
TRBD1	TRBV19	TRBJ2-2	15	few	CASSIGQGAAGELFF	TGTGCCAGTAGTATCGGACAGGGGGCGGCCGGGGAGCTGTTTTTT
TRBD1	TRBV9	TRBJ1-1	18	.	CASSVGGMTGGVDTEAFF	TGTGCCAGCAGCGTTGGAGGGATGACAGGGGGCGTTGACACTGAAGCTTTCTTT
TRBD2	TRBV18	TRBJ2-1	14	once	CASSPGTSFYEQFF	TGTGCCAGCTCACCCGGGACTAGTTTTTATGAGCAGTTCTTC
.	TRBV7-2	TRBJ1-6	16	.	CASSLVLDIYNSPLHF	TGTGCCAGCAGCTTAGTCCTGGACATCTATAATTCACCCCTCCACTTT
.	TRBV20-1	TRBJ1-4	13	.	CSASPGAGEKLFF	TGCAGTGCTAGTCCGGGGGCCGGGGAAAAACTGTTTTTT
.	TRBV7-2	TRBJ2-5	14	once	CASSLDWNSETQYF	TGTGCCAGCAGCTTAGATTGGAATTCGGAGACCCAGTACTTC
.	TRBV10-3	TRBJ2-6	14	.	CAISESGGANVLTF	TGTGCCATCAGTGAGTCGGGCGGGGCCAACGTCCTGACTTTC
.	TRBV4-1	TRBJ1-5	15	.	CASSQARTSNQPQHF	TGCGCCAGCAGCCAAGCCCGGACTAGCAATCAGCCCCAGCATTTT
.	TRBV7-6	TRBJ2-1	15	.	CASSQTGNSYNEQFF	TGTGCCAGCAGCCAAACAGGGAACTCCTACAATGAGCAGTTCTTC
TRBD2	TRBV11-3	TRBJ2-1	15	.	CASSLLAGGRNEQFF	TGTGCCAGCAGCTTACTAGCGGGAGGACGCAATGAGCAGTTCTTC
TRBD1	TRBV7-9	TRBJ2-3	15	.	CASSLVQGGTDTQYF	TGTGCCAGCAGCTTAGTTCAGGGGGGCACAGATACGCAGTATTTT
TRBD1	TRBV4-2	TRBJ2-2	19	once	CASSQGGQGAVMNTGELFF	TGTGCCAGCAGCCAGGGGGGACAGGGGGCGGTTATGAACACCGGGGAGCTGTTTTTT
.	TRBV5-1	TRBJ1-2	15	.	CASSFTGTGNYGYTF	TGCGCCAGCAGCTTTACCGGGACGGGGAACTATGGCTACACCTTC
TRBD2	TRBV9	TRBJ2-5	17	once	CASSVGGSGNHQETQYF	TGTGCCAGCAGCGTAGGAGGTAGCGGGAACCACCAAGAGACCCAGTACTTC
.	TRBV7-3	TRBJ2-5	14	.	CASSLGPRQETQYF	TGTGCCAGCAGCTTAGGCCCTCGGCAAGAGACCCAGTACTTC
.	TRBV5-1	TRBJ2-3	14	.	CASSLAGGTDTQYF	TGCGCCAGCAGCTTGGCGGGGGGCACAGATACGCAGTATTTT
TRBD2	TRBV4-1	TRBJ2-3	17	once	CASSQDQREGSTDTQYF	TGCGCCAGCAGCCAAGATCAGCGGGAGGGATCCACAGATACGCAGTATTTT
.	TRBV6-5	TRBJ2-2	15	.	CASSYQKGGTGELFF	TGTGCCAGCAGTTACCAGAAGGGGGGCACCGGGGAGCTGTTTTTT
.	TRBV19	TRBJ1-2	13	once	CASSLGQTYGYTF	TGTGCCAGTAGTCTGGGACAAACGTATGGCTACACCTTC
.	TRBV5-1	TRBJ1-3	13	.	CASSLDAGNTIYF	TGCGCCAGCAGCTTGGATGCTGGAAACACCATATATTTT
TRBD2	TRBV6-6	TRBJ2-1	17	.	CASSPPELAGVSNEQFF	TGTGCCAGCAGTCCCCCAGAACTAGCGGGGGTGAGCAATGAGCAGTTCTTC
.	TRBV9	TRBJ1-2	15	.	CASSVEGTRNYGYTF	TGTGCCAGCAGCGTAGAAGGTACGCGGAACTATGGCTACACCTTC
.	TRBV4-1	TRBJ1-5	14	.	CASSQEQINQPQHF	TGCGCCAGCAGCCAAGAACAGATCAATCAGCCCCAGCATTTT
.	TRBV18	TRBJ1-1	13	.	CASREQGGTEAFF	TGTGCCAGCCGGGAACAGGGAGGCACTGAAGCTTTCTTT
.	TRBV7-6	TRBJ2-3	14	.	CASSPGRGTDTQYF	TGTGCCAGCAGCCCCGGGAGAGGCACAGATACGCAGTATTTT
.	TRBV7-9	TRBJ2-2	15	.	CASSQGLLYTGELFF	TGTGCCAGCAGCCAGGGACTTTTATACACCGGGGAGCTGTTTTTT
.	TRBV2	TRBJ2-1	15	.	CASSFGLGGYNEQFF	TGTGCCAGCAGCTTCGGACTCGGCGGCTACAATGAGCAGTTCTTC
.	TRBV11-3	TRBJ1-2	15	.	CASSLEGASIYGYTF	TGTGCCAGCAGCTTAGAGGGGGCCTCGATTTATGGCTACACCTTC
.	TRBV19	TRBJ1-6	15	.	CASSDDVYYNSPLHF	TGTGCCAGTAGCGACGACGTTTACTATAATTCACCCCTCCACTTT
.	TRBV9	TRBJ1-4	14	.	CASSRDLQDEKLFF	TGTGCCAGCAGTCGGGACCTTCAGGATGAAAAACTGTTTTTT
TRBD2	TRBV3-1/TRBV3-2	TRBJ2-3	16	.	CASSPDSGGRADTQYF	TGTGCCAGCAGCCCGGACTCGGGGGGGCGGGCAGATACGCAGTATTTT
TRBD2	TRBV2	TRBJ2-7	16	.	CASSGRAGASPYEQYF	TGTGCCAGCAGTGGACGAGCGGGGGCCTCTCCCTACGAGCAGTACTTC
.	TRBV19	TRBJ2-5	16	.	CASSISPGPPQETQYF	TGTGCCAGTAGTATAAGCCCGGGACCTCCTCAAGAGACCCAGTACTTC
.	TRBV6-2/TRBV6-3	TRBJ1-2	15	.	CASSYQGSTFYGYTF	TGTGCCAGCAGTTACCAGGGGTCGACCTTCTATGGCTACACCTTC
.	TRBV7-3	TRBJ2-6	13	.	CASSSAGANVLTF	TGTGCCAGCAGCTCCGCTGGGGCCAACGTCCTGACTTTC
TRBD1	TRBV3-1/TRBV3-2	TRBJ1-5	15	.	CASSQTGDRGQPQHF	TGTGCCAGCAGCCAGACAGGGGACAGGGGACAGCCCCAGCATTTT
.	TRBV10-3	TRBJ1-5	13	.	CAISVDGNQPQHF	TGTGCCATCAGTGTCGACGGGAATCAGCCCCAGCATTTT
.	TRBV5-1	TRBJ2-6	15	.	CASREGDSGANVLTF	TGCGCCAGCAGAGAGGGGGACTCTGGGGCCAACGTCCTGACTTTC
.	TRBV7-8	TRBJ1-3	17	.	CASSSYRVGRSGNTIYF	TGTGCCAGCAGCTCATACCGTGTTGGCCGCTCTGGAAACACCATATATTTT
TRBD2	TRBV13	TRBJ2-7	13	once	CASSLTSGYEQYF	TGTGCCAGCAGCTTAACTAGCGGCTACGAGCAGTACTTC